This T cell receptor (beta chain) was captured by sequencing in a study of T cell changes during pregnancy in multiple sclerosis (dated by TCRdb to between 2018 and 2021). With respect to the entire study: The study looked at changes in the T cell repertoire across pregnancy in women with multiple sclerosis.

V is cut back by 8 bases and J by 10 bases, with 7 bases in the junction unmatched. The germline V gene (reference sequence) sets CDR1 to LNHDA and CDR2 to SQIVND. The CDR3 runs 12 residues from the cysteine to the phenylalanine. Just the 36-base CDR3 DNA is kept, in frame starting at base 1. The library was generated by the immunoSEQ multiplex PCR assay. The clones in this table, taken by TCRdb from immuneACCESS, are in-frame only. Not every clone is retained; where verified, under half of the shortfall comes from an unresolved V gene, and the cause of the rest is unknown. The sample table contains under 75,000 clones; only one count was recorded for under 95% of them. Jointly, the top ten make up 2.5% to 4% of the sample. About this clone itself: Its antigen remains undetermined. The sample holds no much larger clone one base away, and base qualities are not on file.

This sequence was found in a female donor with multiple sclerosis, enrolled in a pregnancy study. This specimen consisted of CD8+ T cells from peripheral blood mononuclear cells, obtained in the second trimester of pregnancy. The rearranged segments are TRBV19 and TRBJ2-2, and TRBD1 matches 7 of the central bases. The nucleotide sequence reads as follows: TGTGCCAGTCGACAGGGCGGAACGGAGCTGTTTTTT. Translated, it reads CASRQGGTELFF. Joined to the reference TRBV19 and TRBJ2-2 proteins, this CDR3 gives the full variable domain: DGGITQSPKYLFRKEGQNVTLSCEQNLNHDAMYWYRQDPGQGLRLIYYSQIVNDFQKGDIAEGYSVSREKKESFPLTVTSAQKNPTAFYLCASRQGGTELFFGEGSRLTVL.